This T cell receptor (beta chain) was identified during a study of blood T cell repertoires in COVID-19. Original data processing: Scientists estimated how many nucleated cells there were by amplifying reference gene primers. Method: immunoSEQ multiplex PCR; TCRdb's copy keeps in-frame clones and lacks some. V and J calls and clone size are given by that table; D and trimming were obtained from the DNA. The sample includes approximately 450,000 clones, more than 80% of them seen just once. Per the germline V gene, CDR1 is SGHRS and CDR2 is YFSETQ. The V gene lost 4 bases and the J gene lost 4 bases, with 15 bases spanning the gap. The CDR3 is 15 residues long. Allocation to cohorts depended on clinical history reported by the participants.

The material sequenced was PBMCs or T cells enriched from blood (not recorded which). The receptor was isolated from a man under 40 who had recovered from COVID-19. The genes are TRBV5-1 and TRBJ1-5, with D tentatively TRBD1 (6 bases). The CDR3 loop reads CASSTGTTSNQPQHF. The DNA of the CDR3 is TGCGCCAGCAGCACAGGGACAACTAGTAATCAGCCCCAGCATTTT.